This TCR beta chain emerged from a study of T-cell memory formation after mild COVID-19. The sample holds a few counts of this clonotype. The antigen remains undetermined. Germline values: CDR1 MNHEY, CDR2 SVGAGI. This CDR3 has 13 residues. Trimming took off 6 bases at V and 4 bases at J, with 10 bases between the two ends. TCR alpha and TCR beta cDNA libraries carrying sample barcodes and UMIs were produced by 5'RACE using constant-segment primers. TCRdb re-called the 5' RACE reads with MiXCR, one entry per CDR3 protein. The sample lists under 650,000 distinct CDR3 sequences; more than 15% were seen once. Study results and caveats: Pre-infection memory carried some responding clones, suggesting that cross-reactive memory joined. Whereas later expanders leaned CD4+, clones contracting day 15 to 85 showed a balanced CD4/CD8 makeup. The main location of contracting CD4+ clones was CM and EM, and that of contracting CD8+ clones was EMRA.

The receptor's source is an adult woman who had mild COVID-19 (a few samples of this study predate the infection). Cell type and time point are not known. J is TRBJ1-5 and V is TRBV6-5; D remains ambiguous. Sequencing was performed on PBMCs or a T cell subset sorted from them (not recorded which). CDR3 sequence reads: CASSPRSNQPQHF. As DNA, the CDR3 is TGTGCCAGCAGCCCAAGATCTAATCAGCCCCAGCATTTT.